These T cell receptor beta chains were read from a single sample in a study of cytomegalovirus exposure and HLA in healthy donors. Clones were sequenced by immunoSEQ multiplex PCR, and TCRdb holds only the in-frame ones, with some missing. The sample consists of fewer than 110,000 clones, around 78% of them appearing once. The sample consisted of PBMCs. The receptors derive from a man between 25 and 39 years old in good health and CMV-seronegative. Both conserved end residues are part of each CDR3. The D gene is left open where the match is weak. Clone sizes are given selectively: once, few, many, or a class where the clone is expanded.

J gene,clone size,D gene,V gene,CDR3 protein,CDR3 DNA
TRBJ2-2,NA,NA,TRBV29-1,CSVAGHLNTGELFF,TGCAGCGTGGCGGGTCACTTAAACACCGGGGAGCTGTTTTTT
TRBJ2-3,NA,NA,TRBV5-1,CASSTSTDTQYF,TGCGCCAGCTCGACTAGCACAGATACGCAGTATTTT
TRBJ1-1,NA,TRBD1,TRBV6-1,CASSERVGTGRPEAFF,TGTGCCAGCAGTGAACGTGTCGGGACAGGGAGGCCTGAAGCTTTCTTT
TRBJ2-3,NA,NA,TRBV7-5,CDSLGPQHYSTDTQYF,TGTGACTCACTAGGACCACAGCACTATAGCACAGATACGCAGTATTTT
TRBJ1-1,NA,TRBD1,TRBV7-8,CASSWTGNTEAFF,TGTGCCAGCAGCTGGACAGGGAACACTGAAGCTTTCTTT
TRBJ1-2,NA,NA,TRBV6-1,CAMKTGDYGYTF,TGTGCCATGAAGACAGGCGACTATGGCTACACCTTC
TRBJ2-7,NA,NA,TRBV29-1,CSVEDIPRRQAPYEQYF,TGCAGCGTTGAAGATATTCCGAGGCGACAGGCCCCCTACGAGCAGTACTTC
TRBJ1-5,NA,NA,TRBV27,CASRKTQGLGNQPQHF,TGTGCCAGCAGGAAAACACAGGGATTGGGTAATCAGCCCCAGCATTTT
TRBJ2-1,NA,TRBD2,TRBV27,CASSLWVGSGEPPLHNEQFF,TGTGCCAGCAGTTTATGGGTGGGTAGCGGGGAACCGCCCCTGCACAATGAGCAGTTCTTC
TRBJ2-5,NA,NA,TRBV5-4,CASSPDSQETQYF,TGTGCCAGCAGCCCTGACAGTCAAGAGACCCAGTACTTC
TRBJ2-7,NA,TRBD2,TRBV10-3,CAISESGTRSSYEQYF,TGTGCCATCAGTGAGTCCGGGACTAGGAGCTCCTACGAGCAGTACTTC
TRBJ2-1,NA,TRBD2,TRBV13,CASSLSGGGSYNEQFF,TGTGCCAGCAGCTTAAGCGGGGGGGGCTCCTACAATGAGCAGTTCTTC
TRBJ2-7,once,TRBD2,TRBV11-2,CASSLMAGGQDEQYF,TGTGCCAGCAGCTTAATGGCGGGGGGGCAGGACGAGCAGTACTTC
TRBJ2-3,NA,NA,TRBV18,CASSPRQSLHTDTQYF,TGTGCCAGCTCACCTCGACAGTCACTCCACACAGATACGCAGTATTTT
TRBJ1-2,NA,TRBD1,TRBV6-1,CASSEAGPGQGYRSYGYTF,TGTGCCAGCAGTGAAGCTGGTCCGGGACAGGGGTACCGTAGCTATGGCTACACCTTC
TRBJ2-4,NA,NA,TRBV23-1,CASSQSNLRQAVLAKNIQYF,TGCGCCAGCAGTCAATCCAACCTAAGACAGGCGGTTCTAGCCAAAAACATTCAGTACTTC
TRBJ2-3,NA,NA,TRBV2,CASSQDLADTQYF,TGTGCCAGCAGCCAAGACCTAGCCGATACGCAGTATTTT
TRBJ2-5,NA,TRBD2,TRBV5-4,CASSPGGARWEETQYF,TGTGCCAGCAGCCCCGGGGGGGCCCGCTGGGAAGAGACCCAGTACTTC
TRBJ2-7,NA,TRBD1,TRBV9,CASSQGTGVFYEQYF,TGTGCCAGCAGCCAAGGGACAGGGGTTTTCTACGAGCAGTACTTC